This T cell receptor (beta chain) was retrieved from a study of shared clonotypes between healthy human individuals. Study-wide results and limits: Naive CD4 clonotypes were shared across several donors at about 5.2%. Among donors, sharing of clonotypes was expected to be affected by sequencing depth.

Clones were sequenced by immunoSEQ multiplex PCR, and TCRdb holds only the in-frame ones, with some missing. The sample contains roughly 1 million clones, more than 65% of which appear only once. As regards this clone: What it binds is not known.

V was trimmed by 0 bases and J by 5 bases, leaving 17 bases between them. The CDR3 has 17 residues. The germline V gene encodes CDR1 SEHNR and CDR2 FQNEAQ (reference sequence). The rearrangement links TRBV7-9 to TRBJ2-1; no definite D call. The specimen sequenced was memory CD4+ T cells sorted from blood. As for subset: CD45RA-negative fraction. The sequence was collected from a man aged 18 to 30 in good health. The CDR3 sequence: CASSLAISGGWDNEQFF. In DNA form, the CDR3 reads TGTGCCAGCAGCTTAGCTATTTCCGGTGGATGGGACAATGAGCAGTTCTTC.